This TCR beta chain was sequenced for a study of blood T cell repertoires in COVID-19. Study-level information: The United States, Italy and Spain were the sources of the acute and convalescent COVID-19 samples. PBMCs, B-cell-depleted T cells, or T cells were the source of the cDNA or gDNA that made up the material.

Only in-frame clones appear in the TCRdb table, and some are missing; sequencing was by immunoSEQ multiplex PCR. The repertoire holds around 300,000 clones, roughly 90% seen once, with under 4.5% in the top ten. About this clone: One end of the junction does not line up with germline, which may come from a read error.

The CDR3 consists of 16 residues. In germline, CDR1 is SSHAT, CDR2 FNYEAQ (reference sequence). The receptor was isolated from a woman between 50 and 59 years old with active or convalescent COVID-19. Sequences were obtained from peripheral blood. The J gene is TRBJ2-5, the V gene TRBV7-7, with 8 bases aligning to TRBD2. CDR3 region: CASSLALREGGETQYF. The CDR3 nucleotides read TGTGCTAGCAGCTTAGCCCTCCGGGAGGGGGGAGAGACCCAGTACTTC.